The sequence of this T cell receptor beta chain was determined in a study of beta chain features in type 1 diabetes. A word on this clone: The antigen is unknown.

Every participating donor gave one draw, a heparinised blood sample averaging around 0.11 L. Expressed TCRB transcripts were sequenced because the entire RNA isolate underwent reverse transcription. Only in-frame clones appear in the TCRdb table, and some are missing; sequencing was by immunoSEQ multiplex PCR. The sample has 250,000 to 350,000 clones, 12% to 15% seen once. This CDR3 spans 15 amino acids. Trimming took 4 bases from V and 5 from J, leaving 18 bases between them. The V gene's germline CDR1 is SGHNT and CDR2 YYREEE (reference sequence). General study points: More deletions and fewer insertions at VDJ junctions were seen in type 1 diabetes patients. Researchers reported that naive, central memory and Treg TCRB repertoires appeared more similar in patients than in healthy donors. Sequencing the cDNA could make cells with high TCR expression show up more than they should.

The material sequenced was central memory CD4+ T cells from blood. This chain joins TRBV5-4 and TRBJ1-1; D might be TRBD1 (6 bases). The receptor's source is a man younger than 40 in good health. CDR3 DNA sequence: TGTGCCAGCAGCGCAAAAACAGGGATACCAACTGAAGCTTTCTTT. It specifies CASSAKTGIPTEAFF.